A selection of T cell receptor beta chains follows, all from one sample in a study of HIV-infected children after antiretroviral therapy interruption. TCRdb redid the calling of the 3' RACE reads with MiXCR, one entry per CDR3 protein. In the table there are under 50,000 distinct CDR3 sequences, around 4.5% of which are singletons. The sequenced sample was CD45RA+ CD4+ T cells from PBMCs, pooled from several time points, obtained from a donor given antiretroviral therapy, either interrupted or continuous. The receptors were sampled from a pool of human donors with HIV. Each CDR3 is given with its conserved first and last residue. The D gene is left open where the match is weak. Expanded clones are given a class, and other clones once, few, many or no size at all.

v_gene,abundance,j_gene,d_gene,CDR3aa,CDR3nt
TRBV15,.,TRBJ1-1,TRBD1,CATSREQGAMAFF,TGTGCCACCAGCAGAGAACAGGGGGCTATGGCTTTCTTT
TRBV12-2,many,TRBJ2-3,.,CASRLSWDTQYF,TGTGCAAGTCGCTTATCCTGGGATACGCAGTATTTT
TRBV18,.,TRBJ1-1,TRBD1,CASSPRTGQEFSGTEAFF,TGTGCCAGCTCACCACGGACAGGGCAGGAATTTTCGGGCACTGAAGCTTTCTTT
TRBV11-2,many,TRBJ2-3,.,CASSLVGGRDTQYF,TGTGCCAGCAGCTTAGTCGGGGGAAGAGATACGCAGTATTTT
TRBV7-2,many,TRBJ2-2,.,CASSLRGVNTGELFF,TGTGCCAGCAGCTTAAGGGGGGTTAACACCGGGGAGCTGTTTTTT
TRBV12-3/TRBV12-4,few,TRBJ1-1,.,CASSSFPTMLAFF,TGTGCCAGCAGTTCCTTCCCTACTATGTTAGCTTTCTTT
TRBV27,.,TRBJ2-2,TRBD1,CASSIGQGTGELFF,TGTGCCAGCAGCATCGGACAGGGGACCGGGGAGCTGTTTTTT
TRBV29-1,few,TRBJ2-7,TRBD2,CSVEGGGQLEQYF,TGCAGCGTTGAAGGGGGAGGGCAACTCGAGCAGTACTTC
TRBV7-9,many,TRBJ2-3,TRBD1,CASSRSPGQETNTQYF,TGTGCCAGCAGCCGATCGCCGGGACAGGAAACTAATACGCAGTATTTT
TRBV12-3/TRBV12-4,many,TRBJ2-7,TRBD1,CASSPQTGGLSEQYF,TGTGCCAGCAGTCCCCAGACAGGGGGGCTGAGCGAGCAGTACTTC
TRBV18,many,TRBJ1-1,.,CASSPRNTEAFF,TGTGCCAGCTCACCACGTAACACTGAAGCTTTCTTT
TRBV25-1,.,TRBJ2-7,TRBD1,CASSDDRGHSYEQYF,TGTGCCAGCAGTGATGACAGGGGACACTCCTACGAGCAGTACTTC
TRBV13,many,TRBJ1-2,.,CASSLNLYGYTF,TGTGCCAGCAGCCTTAATCTCTATGGCTACACCTTC
TRBV12-3/TRBV12-4,few,TRBJ1-1,.,CASSLAVRGQGSTEAFF,TGTGCCAGCAGTTTAGCGGTACGGGGTCAGGGTAGCACTGAAGCTTTCTTT
TRBV2,many,TRBJ1-6,.,CASSNPLHF,TGTGCCAGCAGTAATCCCCTCCACTTT
TRBV10-3,many,TRBJ1-2,TRBD1,CAISDPDRGHGYTF,TGTGCCATCAGTGATCCGGACAGGGGCCATGGCTACACCTTC
TRBV7-9,.,TRBJ1-6,TRBD1,CASSFGTEIHF,TGTGCCAGCAGCTTTGGGACAGAGATCCACTTT
TRBV7-2,many,TRBJ2-7,TRBD1,CASSSRQGSSYEQYF,TGTGCCAGCAGCTCCCGACAGGGGTCCTCCTACGAGCAGTACTTC
TRBV5-1,many,TRBJ2-1,TRBD1,CASSPDRAAEQFF,TGCGCCAGCAGCCCGGACAGGGCGGCTGAGCAGTTCTTC
TRBV4-1,many,TRBJ1-2,.,CASSHYDGPNYGYTF,TGCGCCAGCAGCCACTACGACGGCCCTAACTATGGCTACACCTTC
TRBV11-2,many,TRBJ2-2,TRBD2,CASSANGLAAGELFF,TGTGCCAGCAGCGCAAACGGACTAGCGGCCGGGGAGCTGTTTTTT
TRBV5-4,many,TRBJ1-6,TRBD1,CASSLMRGQGSSPLHF,TGTGCCAGCAGCTTAATGCGGGGACAGGGCTCTTCACCCCTCCACTTT
TRBV4-1,many,TRBJ2-3,.,CASSQSPRLPTDTQYF,TGCGCCAGCAGCCAATCCCCCCGGCTGCCCACAGATACGCAGTATTTT
TRBV2,many,TRBJ2-1,TRBD2,CASSLAGGEQFF,TGTGCCAGCAGTTTAGCGGGGGGAGAGCAGTTCTTC
TRBV18,.,TRBJ2-7,.,CASSQNRDEREQYF,TGTGCCAGCTCACAGAACCGGGACGAGAGGGAGCAGTACTTC
TRBV2,many,TRBJ2-3,.,CASMGAPDTQYF,TGTGCCAGCATGGGGGCCCCAGATACGCAGTATTTT
TRBV11-2,many,TRBJ1-3,.,CASSLGAGNTIYF,TGTGCCAGCAGCTTAGGGGCTGGAAACACCATATATTTT
TRBV2,many,TRBJ2-3,TRBD1,CASSTDRGGDTQYF,TGTGCCAGCAGTACTGACAGGGGCGGAGATACGCAGTATTTT
TRBV21-1,few,TRBJ2-7,.,CASSLRNLEQYF,TGTGCCAGCAGCCTTCGGAACCTCGAGCAGTACTTC
TRBV24-1,many,TRBJ2-6,TRBD1,CATSEQGRGANVLTF,TGTGCCACCAGTGAACAGGGGCGCGGGGCCAACGTCCTGACTTTC
TRBV6-4,.,TRBJ2-3,TRBD1,CAVGQGGDTQYF,TGTGCAGTAGGACAGGGGGGTGATACGCAGTATTTT
TRBV5-1,many,TRBJ2-1,.,CASSSGSYNEQFF,TGCGCCAGCAGCTCGGGGTCCTACAATGAGCAGTTCTTC
TRBV12-3/TRBV12-4,many,TRBJ2-7,.,CASSLTGSSYEQYF,TGTGCCAGCAGTTTAACTGGGAGCTCCTATGAACAGTACTTC
TRBV6-2/TRBV6-3,.,TRBJ1-4,.,CASSSRDATNEKLFF,TGTGCCAGCAGCTCCAGAGATGCAACTAATGAAAAACTGTTTTTT
TRBV6-1,many,TRBJ1-1,.,CASRVQVGEEAFF,TGTGCCAGCAGGGTCCAGGTCGGAGAAGAAGCTTTCTTT
TRBV7-3,many,TRBJ1-2,.,CASRATANYGYTF,TGTGCCAGCAGGGCCACCGCGAACTATGGCTACACCTTC
TRBV6-1,many,TRBJ1-5,.,CASKLEGNGNQPQHF,TGTGCCAGCAAATTAGAAGGGAACGGCAATCAGCCCCAGCATTTT
TRBV7-2,many,TRBJ2-7,.,CASSLSPNEQYF,TGTGCCAGCAGCCTATCCCCGAATGAGCAGTACTTC
TRBV7-9,many,TRBJ1-6,.,CASSLQVDSPLHF,TGTGCCAGCAGCTTACAGGTTGATTCACCCCTCCACTTT
TRBV12-5,many,TRBJ1-1,.,CASAYGPEAFF,TGTGCTAGTGCGTACGGGCCTGAAGCTTTCTTT
TRBV7-8,many,TRBJ2-1,.,CASSSSGRSSYNEQFF,TGTGCCAGCAGCTCCTCGGGGAGGAGCTCCTACAATGAGCAGTTCTTC
TRBV29-1,many,TRBJ1-3,.,CSVCPESGNTIYF,TGCAGCGTTTGCCCGGAATCTGGAAACACCATATATTTT
TRBV12-3/TRBV12-4,many,TRBJ1-2,TRBD1,CASSPWDSSNYGYTF,TGTGCCAGCAGTCCCTGGGACAGCTCTAACTATGGCTACACCTTC
TRBV28,.,TRBJ2-5,.,CASTNPGETQYF,TGTGCCAGCACCAACCCGGGGGAGACCCAGTACTTC
TRBV18,many,TRBJ2-5,.,CASGQETQYF,TGTGCCAGCGGGCAAGAGACCCAGTACTTC
TRBV25-1,.,TRBJ2-7,.,CASSVSQVPYEQYF,TGTGCCAGCAGTGTGAGCCAAGTGCCTTACGAGCAGTACTTC
TRBV3-1,many,TRBJ2-7,TRBD1,CASSPRDRGGGEQYF,TGTGCCAGCAGCCCCCGGGACAGGGGGGGAGGCGAGCAGTACTTC
TRBV12-3/TRBV12-4,many,TRBJ1-1,.,CASSYVWGSPGNTEAFF,TGTGCCAGCAGTTATGTTTGGGGCTCCCCCGGAAACACTGAAGCTTTCTTT
TRBV12-3/TRBV12-4,many,TRBJ2-2,.,CASSLRQANTGELFF,TGTGCCAGCAGCCTTCGACAGGCGAACACCGGGGAGCTGTTTTTT
TRBV20-1,many,TRBJ2-3,.,CSAYRETDTQYF,TGCAGTGCTTACAGGGAAACAGATACGCAGTATTTT
TRBV6-5,.,TRBJ2-3,.,CASSRAGDTQYF,TGTGCCAGCAGCCGCGCCGGCGATACGCAGTATTTT
TRBV5-1,many,TRBJ2-1,.,CASSLEAGLYNEQFF,TGCGCCAGCAGCTTGGAGGCAGGGCTCTACAATGAGCAGTTCTTC
TRBV28,many,TRBJ2-7,TRBD2,CASRTPGGGPYEQYF,TGTGCCAGCAGGACCCCCGGGGGGGGCCCGTACGAGCAGTACTTC
TRBV2,many,TRBJ1-1,.,CASTGSNTEAFF,TGTGCCAGCACAGGGTCGAACACTGAAGCTTTCTTT
TRBV29-1,many,TRBJ2-1,TRBD2,CSVGASGGARSYNEQFF,TGCAGCGTTGGCGCTAGCGGGGGGGCCCGCTCCTACAATGAGCAGTTCTTC
TRBV2,many,TRBJ2-5,TRBD1,CASSVMTGIAETQYF,TGTGCCAGCAGTGTAATGACAGGGATTGCAGAGACCCAGTACTTC
TRBV11-2,.,TRBJ2-1,.,CASSLSRGQFF,TGTGCCAGCAGCTTGTCCCGGGGGCAGTTCTTC
TRBV7-9,many,TRBJ2-1,.,CASSSVGRNEQFF,TGTGCCAGCAGCTCCGTAGGACGCAATGAGCAGTTCTTC